This T cell receptor beta chain was sequenced during a study of OX40 agonist ivuxolimab in advanced cancers. As for the study in general: The dose-escalation cohort was around 83% male, with a mean age of about 60 years, ranging roughly 23 to 90.

Drawing of blood for sampling happened at baseline, at cycle 4 day 1, and at cycle 7 day 1. Using immunoSEQ multiplex PCR, the repertoire was profiled, and TCRdb retains in-frame clones only, with some absent. The table has fewer than 75,000 clones, roughly 90% seen once. The length of the CDR3 is 14 residues. Trimming removed 5 bases at V and 3 bases at J, with 12 bases between. Germline V gene data show CDR1 as SGHNT and CDR2 as YENEEA. Sequencing used CD4+ or CD8+ T cells sorted from blood, obtained in a trial of the OX40 agonist ivuxolimab. V usage is TRBV11-3 and J usage is TRBJ2-3; D is perhaps TRBD2 (6 bases). This receptor was obtained from an adult with an advanced solid tumor such as melanoma, head and neck, liver or kidney cancer. CDR3 sequence reads: CASSIVAATDTQYF. The CDR3 nucleotides read TGTGCCAGCAGCATTGTAGCGGCTACAGATACGCAGTATTTT.